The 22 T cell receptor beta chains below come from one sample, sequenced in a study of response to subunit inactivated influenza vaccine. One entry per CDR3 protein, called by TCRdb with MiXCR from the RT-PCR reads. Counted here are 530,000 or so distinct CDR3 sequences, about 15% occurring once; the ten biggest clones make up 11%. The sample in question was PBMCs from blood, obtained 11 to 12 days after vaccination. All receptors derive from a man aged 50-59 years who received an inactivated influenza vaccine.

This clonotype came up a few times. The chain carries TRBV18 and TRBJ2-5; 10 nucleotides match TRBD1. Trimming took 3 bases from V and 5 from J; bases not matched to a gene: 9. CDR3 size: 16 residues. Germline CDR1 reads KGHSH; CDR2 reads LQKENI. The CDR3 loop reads CASSPQDRGRIETQYF. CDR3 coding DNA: TGTGCCAGCTCACCTCAAGACAGGGGGCGGATTGAGACCCAGTACTTC.

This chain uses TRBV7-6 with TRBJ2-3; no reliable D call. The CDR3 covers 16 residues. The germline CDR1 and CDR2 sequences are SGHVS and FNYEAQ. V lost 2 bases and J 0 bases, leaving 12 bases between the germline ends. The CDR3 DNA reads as TGTGCCAGCAGCTTAAGTCGCTTGAGTAGCACAGATACGCAGTATTTT. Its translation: CASSLSRLSSTDTQYF.

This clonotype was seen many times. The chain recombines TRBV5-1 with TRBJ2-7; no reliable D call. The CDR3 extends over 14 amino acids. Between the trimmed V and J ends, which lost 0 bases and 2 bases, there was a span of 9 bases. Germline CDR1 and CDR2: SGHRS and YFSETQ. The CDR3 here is CASSLETNTYEQYF. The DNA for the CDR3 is TGCGCCAGCAGCTTGGAGACAAACACCTACGAGCAGTACTTC.

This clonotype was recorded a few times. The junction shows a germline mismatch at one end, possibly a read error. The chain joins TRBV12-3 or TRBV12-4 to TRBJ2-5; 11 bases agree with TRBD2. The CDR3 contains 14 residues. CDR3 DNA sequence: TGTGCCAGCAGTCTAGCGGGGGGCCCGGGGACCCAGTACTTC. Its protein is CASSLAGGPGTQYF.

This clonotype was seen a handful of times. Here the CDR3 DNA reads TGTGCCAGCAGCTTAAATAGAGGGGGATGGCAGAGCTCCTATAATTCACCCCTCCACTTT. Translated: CASSLNRGGWQSSYNSPLHF. This chain connects TRBV11-2 to TRBJ1-6; tentatively, D is TRBD1 (6 bases). Between the trimmed V and J ends, which lost 2 bases and 0 bases, there was a span of 20 bases. CDR1 is SGHAT, CDR2 FQNNGV, per germline. The CDR3 loop spans 20 amino acids.

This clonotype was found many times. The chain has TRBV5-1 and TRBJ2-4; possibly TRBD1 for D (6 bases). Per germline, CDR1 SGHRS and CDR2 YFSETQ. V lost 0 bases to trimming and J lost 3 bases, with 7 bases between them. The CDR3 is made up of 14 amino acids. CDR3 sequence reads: CASSLGQDKNIQYF. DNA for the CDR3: TGCGCCAGCAGCTTGGGACAGGACAAAAACATTCAGTACTTC.

The chain's CDR3 is CASIRRNKSSYEQYF. CDR3 DNA sequence: TGTGCCAGCATTCGGCGGAACAAATCCTCCTACGAGCAGTACTTC. V usage is TRBV25-1 and J usage is TRBJ2-7; D remains unclear. V was pared by 7 bases and J by 0 bases, with 16 bases between. The CDR3 totals 15 residues. CDR1 is MGHDK and CDR2 is SYGVNS in the germline V gene.

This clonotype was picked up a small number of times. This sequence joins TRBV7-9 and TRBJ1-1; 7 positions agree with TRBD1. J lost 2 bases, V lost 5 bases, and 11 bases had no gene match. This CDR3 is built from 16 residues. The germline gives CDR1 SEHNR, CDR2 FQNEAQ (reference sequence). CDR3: CASSDYPGQTNTEAFF. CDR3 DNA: TGTGCCAGCAGCGACTACCCGGGACAGACAAACACTGAAGCTTTCTTT.

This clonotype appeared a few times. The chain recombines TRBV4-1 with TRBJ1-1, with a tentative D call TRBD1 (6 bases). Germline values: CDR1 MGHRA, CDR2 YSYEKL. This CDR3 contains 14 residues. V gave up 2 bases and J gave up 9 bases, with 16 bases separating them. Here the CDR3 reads CASSQLGGPNKAFF. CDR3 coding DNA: TGCGCCAGCAGCCAATTGGGGGGCCCTAACAAAGCTTTCTTT.

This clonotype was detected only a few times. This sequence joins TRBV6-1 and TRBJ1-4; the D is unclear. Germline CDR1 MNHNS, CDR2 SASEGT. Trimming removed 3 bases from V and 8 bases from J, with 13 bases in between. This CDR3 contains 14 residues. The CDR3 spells CASSEGGKREKLFF. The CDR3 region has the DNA TGTGCCAGCAGTGAGGGAGGAAAGAGGGAAAAACTGTTTTTT.

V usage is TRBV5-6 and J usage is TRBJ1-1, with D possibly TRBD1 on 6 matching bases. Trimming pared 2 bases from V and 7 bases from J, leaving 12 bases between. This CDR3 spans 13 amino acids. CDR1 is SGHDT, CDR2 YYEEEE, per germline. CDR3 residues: CASSFSGANEAFF. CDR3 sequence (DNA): TGTGCCAGCAGCTTCTCGGGGGCGAATGAAGCTTTCTTT. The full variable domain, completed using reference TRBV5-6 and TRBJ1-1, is DAGVTQSPTHLIKTRGQQVTLRCSPKSGHDTVSWYQQALGQGPQFIFQYYEEEERQRGNFPDRFSGHQFPNYSSELNVNALLLGDSALYLCASSFSGANEAFFGQGTRLTVV.

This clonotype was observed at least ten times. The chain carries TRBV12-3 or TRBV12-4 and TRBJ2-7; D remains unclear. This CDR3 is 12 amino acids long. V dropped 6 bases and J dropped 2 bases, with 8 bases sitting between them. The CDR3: CASSRGPYEQYF. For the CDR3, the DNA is TGTGCCAGCAGCCGTGGGCCCTACGAGCAGTACTTC.

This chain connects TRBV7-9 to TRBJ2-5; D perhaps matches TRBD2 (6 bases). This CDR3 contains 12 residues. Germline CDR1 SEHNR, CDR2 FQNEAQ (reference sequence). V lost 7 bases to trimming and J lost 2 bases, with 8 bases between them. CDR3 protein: CASNGGQETQYF. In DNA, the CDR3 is TGTGCCAGCAACGGGGGACAAGAGACCCAGTACTTC.

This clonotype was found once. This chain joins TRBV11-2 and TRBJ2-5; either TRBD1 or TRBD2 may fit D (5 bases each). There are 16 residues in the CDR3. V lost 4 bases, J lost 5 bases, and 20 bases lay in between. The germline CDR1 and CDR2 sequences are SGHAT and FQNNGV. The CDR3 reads CASSSHQTGAEETQYF. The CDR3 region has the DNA TGTGCCAGCAGCTCCCATCAGACCGGGGCGGAGGAGACCCAGTACTTC. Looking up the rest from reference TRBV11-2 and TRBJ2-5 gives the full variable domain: EAGVAQSPRYKIIEKRQSVAFWCNPISGHATLYWYQQILGQGPKLLIQFQNNGVVDDSQLPKDRFSAERLKGVDSTLKIQPAKLEDSAVYLCASSSHQTGAEETQYFGPGTRLLVL.

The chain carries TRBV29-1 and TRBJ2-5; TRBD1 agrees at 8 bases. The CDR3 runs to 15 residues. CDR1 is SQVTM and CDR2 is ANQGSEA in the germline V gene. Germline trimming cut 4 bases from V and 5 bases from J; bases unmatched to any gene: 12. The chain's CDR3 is CSVAGQGPRQETQYF. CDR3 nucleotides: TGCAGCGTTGCCGGACAGGGCCCCAGGCAGGAGACCCAGTACTTC.

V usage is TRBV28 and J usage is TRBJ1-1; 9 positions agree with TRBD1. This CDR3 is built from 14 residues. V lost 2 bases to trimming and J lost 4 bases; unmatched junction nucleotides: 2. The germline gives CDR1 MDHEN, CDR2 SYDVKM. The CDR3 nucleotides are TGTGCCAGCAGTTTAGGGGACAGGGTCACTGAAGCTTTCTTT. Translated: CASSLGDRVTEAFF.

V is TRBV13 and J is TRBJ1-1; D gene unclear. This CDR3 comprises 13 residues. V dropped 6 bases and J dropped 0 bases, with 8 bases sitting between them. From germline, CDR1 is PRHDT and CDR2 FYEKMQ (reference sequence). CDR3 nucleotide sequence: TGTGCCAGCAGTCCATACGTGAACACTGAAGCTTTCTTT. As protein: CASSPYVNTEAFF.

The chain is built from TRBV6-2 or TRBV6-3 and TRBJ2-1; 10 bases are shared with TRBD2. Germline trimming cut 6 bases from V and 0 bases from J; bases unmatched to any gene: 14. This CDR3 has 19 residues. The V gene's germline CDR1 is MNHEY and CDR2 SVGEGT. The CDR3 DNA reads TGTGCCAGCAGACACAGGGGACTTAGCGGGAGGATCTCCTACAATGAGCAGTTCTTC. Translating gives CASRHRGLSGRISYNEQFF.

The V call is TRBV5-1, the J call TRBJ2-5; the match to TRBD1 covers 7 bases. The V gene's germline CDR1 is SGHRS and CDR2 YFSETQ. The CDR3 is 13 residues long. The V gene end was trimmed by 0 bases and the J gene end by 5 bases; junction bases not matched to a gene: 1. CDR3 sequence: CASSLVQGETQYF. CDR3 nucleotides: TGCGCCAGCAGCTTGGTACAGGGGGAGACCCAGTACTTC.

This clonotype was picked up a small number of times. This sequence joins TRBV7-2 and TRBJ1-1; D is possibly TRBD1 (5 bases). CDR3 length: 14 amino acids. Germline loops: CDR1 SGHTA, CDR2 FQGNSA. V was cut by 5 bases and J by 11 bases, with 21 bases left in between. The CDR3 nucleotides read TGTGCCAGCAGCCGTTCGCTTGAGGGGTTAAATGCTTTCTTT. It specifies CASSRSLEGLNAFF.

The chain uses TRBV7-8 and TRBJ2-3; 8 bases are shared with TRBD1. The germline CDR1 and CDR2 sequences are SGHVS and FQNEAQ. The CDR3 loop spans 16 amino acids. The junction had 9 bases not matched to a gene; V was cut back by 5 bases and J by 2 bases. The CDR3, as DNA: TGTGCCAGCAGCCCTATGACAGGGGCGAACACAGATACGCAGTATTTT. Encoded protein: CASSPMTGANTDTQYF.

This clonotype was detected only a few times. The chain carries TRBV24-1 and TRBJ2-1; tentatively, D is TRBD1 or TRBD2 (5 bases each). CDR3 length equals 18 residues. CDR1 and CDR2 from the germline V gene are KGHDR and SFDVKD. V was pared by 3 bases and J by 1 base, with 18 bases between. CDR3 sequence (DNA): TGTGCCACCAGTGATGTAACCACCGGGACGGATTCCTACAATGAGCAGTTCTTC. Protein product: CATSDVTTGTDSYNEQFF.